This TCR beta chain appears in the sequencing data of a study of blood T cell repertoires in COVID-19. Study overall: Sites across the United States, Italy and Spain contributed samples from acute and convalescent COVID-19. T cells, B-cell-depleted T cells, or PBMCs supplied cDNA or gDNA.

The CDR3 spans 16 residues. Germline-derived CDR1 and CDR2 are SEHNR and FQNEAQ (reference sequence). Trimming stripped 4 bases from V and 5 bases from J, with 20 bases between. In this sample, this clone turned up once. Per the original methods: Cell counts per sample came from amplifying reference gene primers. Only in-frame clones appear in the TCRdb table, and some are missing; sequencing was by immunoSEQ multiplex PCR. That table supplies the V and J calls and clone size; D and trimming were determined from the DNA. The table lists roughly 68,000 clones, 90% of them singletons, with around 6.7% in the top ten.

Material for sequencing was peripheral blood. The TCR originated in a woman aged 80 or over with active COVID-19. The chain links TRBV7-9 to TRBJ2-5; D is possibly TRBD2 (6 bases). The chain's CDR3 is CASSSTPGTGRETQYF. As DNA, the CDR3 is TGTGCCAGCAGCTCTACACCCGGGACGGGGAGGGAGACCCAGTACTTC.